This T cell receptor (beta chain) appears in the sequencing data of a study of cytotoxic CD8 clonotypes in ibrutinib-treated CLL. Details on this clone: Its target is unknown.

Overall study results and limits: Upon ibrutinib response clonality rose, and upon progression it fell back toward baseline.

Data came from immunoSEQ multiplex PCR; TCRdb stores just in-frame clones and leaves some out. The table has about 300,000 clones, approximately 76% seen once. Trimming cost V 6 bases and J 5 bases; bases outside gene matches: 7. The germline gives CDR1 WNHNN, CDR2 SYGVQD (reference sequence). The length of the CDR3 is 13 residues. The TCR originated in a human donor with chronic lymphocytic leukemia. V usage is TRBV10-1 and J usage is TRBJ2-7; 7 bases are a match to TRBD2. The sequencing used PBMCs, collected at disease progression, from a patient treated with ibrutinib. As DNA, the CDR3 is TGCGCCAGCAGCGAGGGACTAACGAACGAGCAGTACTTC. This encodes CASSEGLTNEQYF.